This T cell receptor beta chain was documented in a study of blood T cell repertoires in COVID-19. Study-wide context: Some COVID-19 samples were acute and others convalescent; all came from the United States, Italy and Spain. From T cells, B-cell-depleted T cells, or PBMCs came the material, which was cDNA or gDNA.

Under the authors' procedure: Amplification of reference gene primers was used by the study to estimate nucleated cell counts. TCRdb keeps only in-frame clones here, not all; method: immunoSEQ multiplex PCR. That table gives V, J and clone size, and the DNA gave D and trimming. The sample consists of a few hundred thousand clones, around 86% of them appearing once. V was clipped by 4 bases and J by 6 bases, with 15 bases between them. Germline CDR1 SGHAT, CDR2 FQDESV (reference sequence). This CDR3 is built from 14 residues. This chain joins TRBV11-1 and TRBJ1-2, with D unclear. This TCR came from a woman aged 40 to 50 who had recovered from COVID-19. Sequencing was carried out using peripheral blood. This CDR3 is CASSSDWRQDGYTF. The DNA for the CDR3 is TGTGCCAGCAGCTCGGACTGGCGTCAAGATGGCTACACCTTC.